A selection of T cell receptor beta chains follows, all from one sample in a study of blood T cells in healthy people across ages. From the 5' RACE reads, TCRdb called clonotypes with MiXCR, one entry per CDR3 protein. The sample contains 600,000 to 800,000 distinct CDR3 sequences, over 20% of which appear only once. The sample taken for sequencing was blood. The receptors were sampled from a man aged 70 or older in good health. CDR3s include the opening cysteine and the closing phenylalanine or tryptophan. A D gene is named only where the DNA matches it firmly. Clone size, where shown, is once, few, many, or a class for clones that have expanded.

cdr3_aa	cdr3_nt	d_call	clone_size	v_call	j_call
CSARQGKGEKLFF	TGCAGTGCCCGACAGGGCAAGGGCGAAAAACTGTTTTTT	TRBD1	once	TRBV20-1	TRBJ1-4
CASRPGAFNEKLFF	TGTGCCAGCAGGCCGGGAGCTTTTAATGAAAAACTGTTTTTT	-	few	TRBV21-1	TRBJ1-4
CSARVSGTDTQYF	TGCAGTGCTAGAGTCAGCGGGACAGATACGCAGTATTTT	-	-	TRBV20-1	TRBJ2-3
CASSGSGRAVDTQYF	TGTGCCAGCAGCGGGAGCGGGAGGGCAGTAGATACGCAGTATTTT	TRBD2	few	TRBV12-3/TRBV12-4	TRBJ2-3
CASRSTEMNTEAFF	TGCGCCAGCAGATCGACAGAGATGAACACTGAAGCTTTCTTT	-	-	TRBV5-1	TRBJ1-1
CASSLAASAQSTDTQYF	TGCGCCAGCAGCTTGGCTGCTAGCGCTCAAAGCACAGATACGCAGTATTTT	-	few	TRBV5-1	TRBJ2-3
CASSVDRFNNEQFF	TGTGCCAGCAGTGTCGACCGGTTTAACAATGAGCAGTTCTTC	-	few	TRBV2	TRBJ2-1
CASSLGESYGYTF	TGTGCCAGCAGCTTAGGGGAGAGTTATGGCTACACCTTC	-	-	TRBV11-2	TRBJ1-2
CATSEGRGAKNIQYF	TGTGCCACCAGTGAGGGCCGTGGAGCCAAAAACATTCAGTACTTC	-	few	TRBV24-1	TRBJ2-4
CASSFQRTDTQYF	TGTGCCAGCAGTTTCCAGCGCACAGATACGCAGTATTTT	-	-	TRBV27	TRBJ2-3
CSATVQRPGNTEAFF	TGCAGTGCTACCGTGCAACGGCCAGGGAACACTGAAGCTTTCTTT	-	-	TRBV20-1	TRBJ1-1
CASSLLAGGSTGELFF	TGTGCCAGCAGCTTACTGGCGGGAGGATCTACCGGGGAGCTGTTTTTT	TRBD2	-	TRBV7-2	TRBJ2-2
CASSVGQGYNEQFF	TGTGCCAGCAGCGTGGGACAGGGCTACAATGAGCAGTTCTTC	TRBD1	-	TRBV9	TRBJ2-1
CASSQAQGSRNNEQFF	TGTGCCAGCAGCCAGGCTCAGGGGAGTAGGAACAATGAGCAGTTCTTC	-	-	TRBV3-1	TRBJ2-1
CASSWWSGQNYEQYF	TGTGCCAGCAGCTGGTGGTCGGGACAAAACTACGAGCAGTACTTC	-	many	TRBV28	TRBJ2-7
CASSKRGGGSGNTIYF	TGTGCCAGCAGTAAACGGGGGGGCGGTTCTGGAAACACCATATATTTT	-	few	TRBV6-6	TRBJ1-3
CASSSGGSRGAFF	TGTGCCAGCAGCTCAGGGGGTTCCCGGGGGGCTTTCTTT	TRBD1	-	TRBV3-1	TRBJ1-1